The 14 T cell receptor beta chains reported below all come from one sample, sequenced in a study of shared clonotypes between healthy human individuals. The assay was immunoSEQ multiplex PCR, and TCRdb's table has in-frame clones only and misses some. Here the sample spans millions of clones, just over 90% being singletons. Sequencing was performed on naive CD4+ T cells from PBMCs. Subset indicated: CD45RA+ positively selected. Receptors were obtained from a man younger than 30 in good health. Some clones in this sample may be carry-over from other donors' samples.

Note on this clone: It may be a read error: a sequence one base away is much more abundant. This chain uses TRBV5-4 with TRBJ2-7; TRBD1 is a possible D gene (6 bases). The CDR3 covers 12 residues. Germline CDR1 reads SGHNT; CDR2 reads YYREEE (reference sequence). Trimming took 4 bases from V and 4 from J, leaving 9 bases between them. This CDR3 reads CASSPGQYEQYF. CDR3 in DNA: TGTGCCAGCAGCCCCGGACAGTACGAGCAGTACTTC.

This sequence joins TRBV30 and TRBJ2-3; 7 nucleotides align to TRBD1. This CDR3 is built from 14 residues. The germline CDR1 and CDR2 sequences are GTSNPN and SVGIG (reference sequence). The V and J ends lost 0 bases and 4 bases, in that order; junction bases with no gene match: 4. The CDR3 sequence: CAWSVPRGSDTQYF. The CDR3 DNA reads TGTGCCTGGAGTGTACCCAGGGGGTCAGATACGCAGTATTTT.

The J gene is TRBJ2-3, the V gene TRBV19; D possibly matches TRBD1 or TRBD2 (6 bases each). The CDR3 covers 16 residues. Trimming removed 5 bases at V and 0 bases at J, with 15 bases between. Germline CDR1 LNHDA, CDR2 SQIVND (reference sequence). The CDR3 loop is CASSGGPGDSTDTQYF. DNA of the CDR3: TGTGCCAGTAGTGGGGGGCCGGGGGACAGCACAGATACGCAGTATTTT.

The rearrangement joins TRBV6-6 to TRBJ1-1; the D gene is possibly TRBD1 (5 bases). V lost 5 bases and J 1 base, leaving 8 bases between the germline ends. CDR1 is MNHNY, CDR2 SVGAGI, per germline (reference sequence). The CDR3 loop spans 13 amino acids. CDR3 DNA: TGTGCCAGCAGTCAGACAGCGAACACTGAAGCTTTCTTT. Its translation: CASSQTANTEAFF.

The chain joins TRBV30 to TRBJ2-3, with D tentatively TRBD2 (5 bases). This CDR3 spans 14 amino acids. Germline CDR1 GTSNPN, CDR2 SVGIG (reference sequence). The V gene lost 0 bases and the J gene lost 4 bases, with 11 bases spanning the gap. The CDR3 coding sequence is TGTGCCTGGAGTGTAAGGGCGGGCGCAGATACGCAGTATTTT. Translation gives CAWSVRAGADTQYF.

This chain uses TRBV5-1 with TRBJ2-3; TRBD2 aligns across 8 bases. The trim removed 8 bases at V and 2 bases at J, leaving 7 bases unmatched. Germline CDR1 is SGHRS and CDR2 is YFSETQ. This CDR3 is built from 14 residues. The CDR3 DNA reads as TGCGCCAGTGCGGGGGGAGAATACACAGATACGCAGTATTTT. Encoded protein: CASAGGEYTDTQYF. The whole variable domain, remainder taken from reference TRBV5-1 and TRBJ2-3, is KAGVTQTPRYLIKTRGQQVTLSCSPISGHRSVSWYQQTPGQGLQFLFEYFSETQRNKGNFPGRFSGRQFSNSRSEMNVSTLELGDSALYLCASAGGEYTDTQYFGPGTRLTVL.

V usage is TRBV28 and J usage is TRBJ1-5; D is unclear. This CDR3 contains 18 residues. From germline, CDR1 is MDHEN and CDR2 SYDVKM. V lost 2 bases and J 2 bases, leaving 19 bases between the germline ends. The chain's CDR3 is CASSLKVRTPGGNQPQHF. The CDR3 DNA reads as TGTGCCAGCAGTTTAAAAGTTAGAACTCCCGGTGGCAATCAGCCCCAGCATTTT.

Here the CDR3 reads CASSTDRTSGKETQYF. The CDR3, as DNA: TGTGCCAGCAGTACTGACAGGACTAGCGGGAAAGAGACCCAGTACTTC. V gene TRBV6-6 combines with J gene TRBJ2-5, with 12 bases lining up with TRBD2. Germline values: CDR1 MNHNY, CDR2 SVGAGI (reference sequence). Losses at the gene ends were 5 bases for V and 3 bases for J; bases not matched to a gene: 7. The CDR3 is 16 amino acids.

A remark on this clone: Other DNA sequences within the sample encode an identical CDR3. This chain links TRBV28 with TRBJ1-6, with D unresolved. Trimming stripped 6 bases from V and 7 bases from J, with 7 bases between. CDR1 is MDHEN and CDR2 is SYDVKM in the germline V gene. This CDR3 comprises 12 residues. In DNA, the CDR3 is TGTGCCAGCAGCCTGGGCAATTCACCCCTCCACTTT. Amino acid sequence: CASSLGNSPLHF.

This chain connects TRBV5-4 to TRBJ2-7; no reliable D call. Trimming left V 4 bases short and J 4 bases short, with 18 bases between. The CDR3 totals 15 residues. Germline V gene sequence: CDR1 SGHNT, CDR2 YYREEE (reference sequence). This chain's CDR3 is CASSERRVSGYEQYF. The CDR3 DNA reads as TGTGCCAGCAGCGAGAGGCGAGTAAGTGGGTACGAGCAGTACTTC.

The chain recombines TRBV9 with TRBJ2-3; D is unresolved. Germline CDR1 and CDR2: SGDLS and YYNGEE. This CDR3 contains 13 residues. The germline V and J ends were trimmed by 0 bases and 4 bases, with 6 bases remaining between them. The chain's CDR3 is CASSVVSPDTQYF. CDR3 bases: TGTGCCAGCAGCGTAGTGAGCCCAGATACGCAGTATTTT.

This rearrangement joins TRBV7-8 to TRBJ2-3; D is unresolved. Germline CDR1 is SGHVS and CDR2 is FQNEAQ. CDR3 size: 16 residues. Between the trimmed V and J ends, which lost 3 bases and 1 base, there was a span of 14 bases. This chain's CDR3 is CASSFMRSGRTDTQYF. The CDR3 bases are TGTGCCAGCAGCTTTATGCGATCTGGGCGCACAGATACGCAGTATTTT.

The V call is TRBV27, the J call TRBJ1-1; the D gene is possibly TRBD1 (5 bases). Trimming removed 3 bases from V and 11 bases from J, with 19 bases in between. The germline gives CDR1 MNHEY, CDR2 SMNVEV (reference sequence). The CDR3 sequence is 14 residues long. CDR3 nucleotide sequence: TGTGCCAGCAGTTTTCTCCAGGGTCAAAAGTGGGCTTTCTTT. Its protein product is CASSFLQGQKWAFF.

This chain's CDR3 is CATSSATTDSGNTIYF. The DNA of the CDR3 is TGTGCCACCAGCAGCGCTACGACAGACTCTGGAAACACCATATATTTT. V and J are TRBV15 and TRBJ1-3, with D perhaps matching TRBD1 (5 bases). V was trimmed by 3 bases and J by 0 bases, leaving 12 bases between them. The germline V gene has CDR1 LNHNV and CDR2 YYDKDF (reference sequence). CDR3 length: 16 residues.